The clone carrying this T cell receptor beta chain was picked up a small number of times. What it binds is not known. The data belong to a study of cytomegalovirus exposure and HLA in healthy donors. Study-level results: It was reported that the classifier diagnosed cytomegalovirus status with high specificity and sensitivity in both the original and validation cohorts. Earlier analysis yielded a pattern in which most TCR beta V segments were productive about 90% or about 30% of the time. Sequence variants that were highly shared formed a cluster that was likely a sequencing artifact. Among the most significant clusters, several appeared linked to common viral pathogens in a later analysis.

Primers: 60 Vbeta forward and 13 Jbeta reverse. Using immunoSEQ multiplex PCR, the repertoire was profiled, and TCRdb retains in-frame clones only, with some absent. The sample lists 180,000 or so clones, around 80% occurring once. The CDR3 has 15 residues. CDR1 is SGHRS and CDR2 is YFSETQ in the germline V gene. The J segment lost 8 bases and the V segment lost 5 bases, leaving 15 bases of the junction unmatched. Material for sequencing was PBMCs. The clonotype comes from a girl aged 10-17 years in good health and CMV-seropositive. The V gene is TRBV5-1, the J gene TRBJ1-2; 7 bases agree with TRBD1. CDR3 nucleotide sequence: TGCGCCAGCAGTCTAAGGGTTTCTGGGGGACAGGGCTACACCTTC. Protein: CASSLRVSGGQGYTF.